This T cell receptor (beta chain) comes out of a study of blood T cell repertoires in COVID-19. In the study overall: From the United States, Italy and Spain came samples of acute and convalescent COVID-19.

Donors in Cohort 3 who had recovered were those with two negative PCRs, healthcare professional clearance, or resolution of their symptoms. In the original processing: Scientists estimated how many nucleated cells there were by amplifying reference gene primers. Generated by immunoSEQ multiplex PCR, the TCRdb table keeps only in-frame clones and is missing some. V and J calls and clone size come straight from that table; D and trimming were deduced from the DNA. The data show approximately 100,000 clones, 86% seen once. The germline V and J ends were trimmed by 3 bases and 5 bases, with 10 bases remaining between them. Per the germline V gene, CDR1 is MNHEY and CDR2 is SMNVEV (reference sequence). The CDR3 length is 14 residues.

The clonotype was recovered from a woman in her forties or fifties who had recovered from COVID-19. Source material: PBMCs or T cells enriched from blood (not recorded which). The genes are TRBV27 and TRBJ1-4; D is ambiguous. The CDR3 reads CASSLRPLNEKLFF. In DNA, the CDR3 is TGTGCCAGCAGTTTGCGCCCCTTGAATGAAAAACTGTTTTTT.